This is a list of T cell receptor beta chains from one sample in a study of T cell responses to AZD1222 COVID-19 vaccine. TCRdb's copy holds only in-frame clones and misses some; the assay was immunoSEQ multiplex PCR. The table has roughly 150,000 clones, approximately 92% seen once; the top ten hold more than 1.5%. Here the sequenced sample was peripheral blood, taken on day 0 of AZD1222 vaccination. The receptors derive from an adult in good health. CDR3s include the opening cysteine and the closing phenylalanine or tryptophan. The D gene is left open where the match is weak. A row's size may be missing; if present it is once, few, many or a size class.

TRBV6-5	TRBD2	NA	TRBJ2-7	CASRPSGASSYEQYF	TGTGCCAGCAGGCCTAGCGGGGCAAGCTCCTACGAGCAGTACTTC
TRBV5-1	TRBD1	NA	TRBJ2-3	CASSSGTGRTDTQYF	TGCGCCAGCAGTAGTGGGACAGGGCGCACAGATACGCAGTATTTT
TRBV6-5	TRBD1	NA	TRBJ1-6	CASSRDRVNGSPLHF	TGTGCCAGCAGCAGGGACAGGGTAAATGGTTCACCCCTCCACTTT
TRBV19	NA	NA	TRBJ2-2	CASSIRSGININTGELFF	TGTGCCAGTAGTATTCGGTCAGGGATAAACATCAACACCGGGGAGCTGTTTTTT
TRBV10-3	NA	NA	TRBJ1-5	CAISEGRINQPQHF	TGTGCCATCAGTGAGGGCCGGATCAATCAGCCCCAGCATTTT
TRBV9	NA	NA	TRBJ2-1	CASSVQGGSVRNEQFF	TGTGCCAGCAGCGTACAGGGGGGATCCGTGAGGAATGAGCAGTTCTTC
TRBV20-1	NA	NA	TRBJ2-2	CSASSGTTGELFF	TGCAGTGCTAGTTCCGGGACCACCGGGGAGCTGTTTTTT
TRBV5-6	NA	NA	TRBJ1-1	CASSFGSAEAFF	TGTGCCAGCAGCTTTGGGTCTGCTGAAGCTTTCTTT
TRBV7-6	TRBD2	NA	TRBJ2-7	CASSYGLAGSYEQYF	TGTGCCAGCAGCTATGGACTAGCGGGATCTTACGAGCAGTACTTC
TRBV6-2/TRBV6-3	NA	NA	TRBJ2-7	CASSRPPIYEQYF	TGTGCCAGCAGCCGCCCCCCAATCTACGAGCAGTACTTC
TRBV11-2	NA	NA	TRBJ1-1	CASSLDRNTEAFF	TGTGCCAGCAGCCTGGACCGGAACACTGAAGCTTTCTTT
TRBV4-2	TRBD2	NA	TRBJ2-3	CASSPRTSGDTDTQYF	TGTGCCAGCAGCCCAAGGACTAGCGGAGACACAGATACGCAGTATTTT
TRBV6-2/TRBV6-3	TRBD1	NA	TRBJ2-7	CASSSRDRVYEQYF	TGTGCCAGCAGTTCCCGGGACAGAGTCTACGAGCAGTACTTC
TRBV16	TRBD1	NA	TRBJ1-4	CASSQSTTGTGEKLFF	TGTGCCAGCAGCCAATCGACGACGGGGACAGGGGAAAAACTGTTTTTT
TRBV18	TRBD2	NA	TRBJ2-5	CASSPTGLAGGSQETQYF	TGTGCCAGCTCACCAACAGGACTAGCGGGGGGTTCGCAAGAGACCCAGTACTTC
TRBV4-2	TRBD1	NA	TRBJ2-7	CASSQEGQTLREQYF	TGTGCCAGCAGCCAAGAGGGACAGACCTTACGTGAGCAGTACTTC
TRBV6-5	NA	NA	TRBJ1-2	CASSYSGAGDYGYTF	TGTGCCAGCAGTTACTCGGGGGCTGGCGACTATGGCTACACCTTC
TRBV7-9	NA	NA	TRBJ2-1	CASSLAGSFSEQFF	TGTGCCAGCAGCTTAGCGGGGAGTTTCAGTGAGCAGTTCTTC
TRBV19	NA	NA	TRBJ1-2	CASRGAPNYGYTF	TGTGCCAGTAGAGGGGCGCCTAACTATGGCTACACCTTC
TRBV7-2	NA	NA	TRBJ2-5	CASSLAVGLLQETQYF	TGTGCCAGCAGCTTAGCCGTGGGGCTCCTACAAGAGACCCAGTACTTC
TRBV5-1	TRBD2	NA	TRBJ2-1	CASSLVPSGSYNEQFF	TGCGCCAGCAGCTTGGTTCCTAGCGGGTCCTACAATGAGCAGTTCTTC
TRBV6-6	TRBD1	NA	TRBJ1-5	CASSHRGWVGKQPQHF	TGTGCCAGCAGTCACAGGGGATGGGTGGGGAAGCAGCCCCAGCATTTT
TRBV3-1/TRBV3-2	NA	NA	TRBJ1-1	CASSQEQGQLNTEAFF	TGTGCCAGCAGCCAGGAACAGGGTCAACTGAACACTGAAGCTTTCTTT
TRBV9	NA	NA	TRBJ2-1	CASSSDSWGSEQFF	TGTGCCAGCAGCTCGGACTCCTGGGGTAGTGAGCAGTTCTTC
TRBV24-1	TRBD1	NA	TRBJ2-7	CATSDRDRSYEQYF	TGTGCCACCAGTGATCGGGACAGGTCCTACGAGCAGTACTTC
TRBV24-1	NA	NA	TRBJ2-1	CATSDPISEGQFF	TGTGCCACCAGTGACCCTATCAGCGAAGGGCAGTTCTTC
TRBV19	NA	NA	TRBJ2-3	CASGLSVQDTQYF	TGTGCCAGTGGGCTTAGTGTTCAGGATACGCAGTATTTT
TRBV14	NA	once	TRBJ2-5	CASSRFNKQYF	TGTGCCAGCAGCCGGTTCAATAAGCAGTACTTC
TRBV20-1	TRBD2	NA	TRBJ2-5	CSASLTSGQETQYF	TGCAGTGCTAGTTTGACTAGCGGACAAGAGACCCAGTACTTC
TRBV5-1	NA	NA	TRBJ1-4	CASSLEGLGEKLFF	TGCGCCAGCAGCTTGGAGGGACTCGGCGAAAAACTGTTTTTT
TRBV7-2	NA	NA	TRBJ2-5	CASSTREQETQYF	TGTGCCAGCAGCACCAGGGAGCAAGAGACCCAGTACTTC
TRBV6-5	TRBD2	NA	TRBJ2-1	CASGVAGENEQFF	TGTGCCAGCGGAGTAGCGGGGGAGAATGAGCAGTTCTTC
TRBV19	TRBD1	NA	TRBJ1-1	CASSPDRRRTEAFF	TGTGCCAGTAGTCCGGACAGGAGACGAACTGAAGCTTTCTTT
TRBV15	NA	NA	TRBJ2-1	CATSRGRGSNEQFF	TGTGCCACCAGCAGAGGACGGGGGTCCAATGAGCAGTTCTTC
TRBV7-8	TRBD2	NA	TRBJ2-7	CASSWTSSEQYF	TGTGCCAGCAGCTGGACTAGTTCCGAGCAGTACTTC
TRBV5-4	TRBD2	NA	TRBJ2-5	CASSSRLAGRETQYF	TGTGCCAGCAGCTCAAGACTAGCCGGTCGTGAGACCCAGTACTTC
TRBV12-3/TRBV12-4	TRBD1	NA	TRBJ1-2	CASSYRGGYTF	TGTGCCAGCAGTTACAGGGGCGGCTACACCTTC
TRBV5-5	NA	NA	TRBJ2-2	CASSLGTGTGELFF	TGTGCCAGCAGCCTCGGGACGGGCACCGGGGAGCTGTTTTTT
TRBV12-3/TRBV12-4	NA	NA	TRBJ1-5	CASSRGNQPQHF	TGTGCCAGCAGTCGCGGCAATCAGCCCCAGCATTTT
TRBV6-5	TRBD1	once	TRBJ2-1	CASKGDRSSYNEQFF	TGTGCCAGCAAGGGGGACAGGAGCTCCTACAATGAGCAGTTCTTC
TRBV29-1	NA	NA	TRBJ1-2	CSFQTENYGYTF	TGCAGCTTTCAGACAGAAAACTATGGCTACACCTTC
TRBV7-9	NA	NA	TRBJ1-3	CASSPPEGPISGNTIYF	TGTGCCAGCAGCCCCCCGGAGGGGCCCATCTCTGGAAACACCATATATTTT
TRBV18	NA	once	TRBJ2-1	CASALSSDSYNEQFF	TGTGCCAGCGCGTTAAGCTCCGACTCCTACAATGAGCAGTTCTTC
TRBV6-5	NA	once	TRBJ1-2	CASSYPQQRANYGYTF	TGTGCCAGCAGTTACCCTCAACAGCGAGCTAACTATGGCTACACCTTC
TRBV5-4	NA	NA	TRBJ2-7	CASSLGAGGDYEQYF	TGTGCCAGCAGCTTGGGAGCTGGAGGGGACTACGAGCAGTACTTC
TRBV19	TRBD1	NA	TRBJ1-4	CASSILPGQGIEKLFF	TGTGCCAGTAGTATCCTCCCGGGACAGGGAATCGAAAAACTGTTTTTT
TRBV6-5	NA	NA	TRBJ1-1	CASTTGRSNTEAFF	TGTGCCAGCACCACGGGACGGTCGAACACTGAAGCTTTCTTT
TRBV30	NA	NA	TRBJ2-3	CACSQGTDTQYF	TGTGCCTGCAGCCAGGGCACAGATACGCAGTATTTT
TRBV2	TRBD2	few	TRBJ2-7	CASTSGSVQYF	TGTGCCAGCACTAGCGGGAGTGTGCAGTACTTC
TRBV5-1	NA	NA	TRBJ2-1	CASSLFAGRYNEQFF	TGCGCCAGCAGCTTGTTTGCGGGGAGATACAATGAGCAGTTCTTC
TRBV12-3/TRBV12-4	NA	NA	TRBJ1-4	CASSPGFREKLFF	TGTGCCAGCAGTCCCGGGTTTCGGGAAAAACTGTTTTTT